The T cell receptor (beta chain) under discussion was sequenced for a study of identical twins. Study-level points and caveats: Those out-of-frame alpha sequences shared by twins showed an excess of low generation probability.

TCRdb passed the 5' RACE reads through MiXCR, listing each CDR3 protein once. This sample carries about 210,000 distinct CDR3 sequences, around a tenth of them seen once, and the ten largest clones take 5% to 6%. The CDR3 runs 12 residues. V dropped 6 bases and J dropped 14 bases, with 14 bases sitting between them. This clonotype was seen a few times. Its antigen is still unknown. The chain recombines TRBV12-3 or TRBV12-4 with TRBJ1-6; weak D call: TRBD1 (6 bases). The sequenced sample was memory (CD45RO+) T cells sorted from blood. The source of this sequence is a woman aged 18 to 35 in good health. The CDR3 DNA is TGTGCCAGCAGGAGGGGGGCTCTGGCCCTCCACTTT. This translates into CASRRGALALHF.